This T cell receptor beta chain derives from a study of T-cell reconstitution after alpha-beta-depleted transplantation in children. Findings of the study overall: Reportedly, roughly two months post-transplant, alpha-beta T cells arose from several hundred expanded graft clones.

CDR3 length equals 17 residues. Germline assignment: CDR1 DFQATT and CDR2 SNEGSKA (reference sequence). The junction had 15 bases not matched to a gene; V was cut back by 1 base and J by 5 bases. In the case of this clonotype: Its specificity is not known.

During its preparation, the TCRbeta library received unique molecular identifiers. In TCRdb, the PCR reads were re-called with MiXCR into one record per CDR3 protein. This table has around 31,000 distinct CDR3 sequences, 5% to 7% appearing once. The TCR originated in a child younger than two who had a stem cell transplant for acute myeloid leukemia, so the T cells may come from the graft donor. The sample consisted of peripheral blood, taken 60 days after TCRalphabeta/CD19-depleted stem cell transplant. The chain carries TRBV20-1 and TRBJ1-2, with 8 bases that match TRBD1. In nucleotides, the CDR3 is TGCAGTGCTAGAGTTTGGGGGGACAGGCCGGGATCATATGGCTACACCTTC. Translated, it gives CSARVWGDRPGSYGYTF.